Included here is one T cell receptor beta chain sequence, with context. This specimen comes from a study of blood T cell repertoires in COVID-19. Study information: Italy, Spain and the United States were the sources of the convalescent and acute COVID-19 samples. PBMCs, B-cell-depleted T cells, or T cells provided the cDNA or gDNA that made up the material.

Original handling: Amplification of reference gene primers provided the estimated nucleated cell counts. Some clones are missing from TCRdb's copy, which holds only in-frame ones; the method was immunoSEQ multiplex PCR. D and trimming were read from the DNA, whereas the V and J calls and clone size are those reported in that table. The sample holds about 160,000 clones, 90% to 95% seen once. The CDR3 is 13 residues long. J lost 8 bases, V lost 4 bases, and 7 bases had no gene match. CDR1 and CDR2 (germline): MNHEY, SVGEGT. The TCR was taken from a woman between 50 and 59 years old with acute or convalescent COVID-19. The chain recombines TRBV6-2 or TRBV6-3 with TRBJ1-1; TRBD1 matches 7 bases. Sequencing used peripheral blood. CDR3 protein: CASSSVDRAEAFF. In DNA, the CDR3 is TGTGCCAGCAGTTCGGTAGACAGGGCCGAAGCTTTCTTT.